Below, 10 T cell receptor beta chains from the same sample are listed, as sequenced in a study of human T cells and chemical hapten exposure. MiXCR was run by TCRdb on the RACE reads, yielding one entry per CDR3 protein. The data hold roughly 360,000 distinct CDR3 sequences, with approximately 4.4% observed a single time. Time point meaning: patch test 1, 2 weeks after DPC sensitization. The treatment was: therapeutic diphenylcyclopropenone sensitization with weekly scalp DPC. This specimen consisted of whole blood, obtained in connection with sensitization to the hapten diphenylcyclopropenone (DPC). These receptors were obtained from a woman aged 45-65 years with alopecia areata. Some clones in this sample may be carry-over from other donors' samples.

This clonotype was recorded a few times. The chain recombines TRBV4-2 with TRBJ2-5; tentatively, D is TRBD1 or TRBD2 (6 bases each). This CDR3 comprises 15 residues. Germline V gene data show CDR1 as LGHNA and CDR2 as YNFKEQ. V lost 1 base and J 5 bases, leaving 14 bases between the germline ends. In DNA, the CDR3 is TGTGCCAGCAGCCAAGCACCCGGGGGCATGGAGACCCAGTACTTC. It yields the protein CASSQAPGGMETQYF.

In this sample, this clonotype turned up a few times. This chain joins TRBV20-1 and TRBJ1-1; 7 bases line up with TRBD1. CDR3 length: 13 amino acids. V lost 5 bases and J lost 4; bases outside the gene matches: 7. Germline CDR1 DFQATT, CDR2 SNEGSKA (reference sequence). The CDR3 protein is CSALDRDGTEAFF. Here the CDR3 DNA reads TGCAGTGCTCTAGACAGGGATGGCACTGAAGCTTTCTTT.

This clonotype was seen at least ten times. This chain uses TRBV6-1 with TRBJ2-3; D is uncertain. Trimming cost V 7 bases and J 0 bases, with 8 bases left between them. Germline V gives CDR1 MNHNS, CDR2 SASEGT. The CDR3 extends over 13 amino acids. The CDR3 protein is CASKDSSTDTQYF. For the CDR3, the DNA is TGTGCCAGCAAGGATTCTAGCACAGATACGCAGTATTTT.

The chain links TRBV7-2 to TRBJ1-6, with D perhaps TRBD1 (6 bases). V lost 2 bases, J lost 6 bases, and 14 bases lay in between. From germline, CDR1 is SGHTA and CDR2 FQGNSA. The CDR3 consists of 16 residues. CDR3 in amino acids: CASSLFYRASNSPLHF. CDR3 in DNA: TGTGCCAGCAGCTTATTTTACAGGGCGAGTAATTCACCCCTCCACTTT.

This clonotype appeared many times. The chain is built from TRBV4-2 and TRBJ2-5; TRBD1 aligns across 8 bases. The CDR3 consists of 15 residues. Germline values: CDR1 LGHNA, CDR2 YNFKEQ. With V trimmed by 4 bases and J by 0 bases, 4 bases remained unmatched. The CDR3 region has the DNA TGTGCCAGCAGCCCACCGACAGGGGACCAAGAGACCCAGTACTTC. Protein sequence: CASSPPTGDQETQYF.

This clonotype was counted at least ten times. The rearrangement uses TRBV6-6 and TRBJ2-3; maybe TRBD2 (5 bases). Germline V gene sequence: CDR1 MNHNY, CDR2 SVGAGI (reference sequence). Between the trimmed V and J ends, which lost 6 bases and 5 bases, there was a span of 15 bases. This CDR3 region has 14 residues. The CDR3 coding sequence is TGTGCCAGCAGACTCTTAGCCGGGATAGATACGCAGTATTTT. This encodes CASRLLAGIDTQYF.

This clonotype was recorded many times. The chain employs TRBV6-1 and TRBJ1-4; the D is unclear. The CDR3 is 13 residues long. V was clipped by 1 base and J by 8 bases, with 8 bases between them. CDR1 is MNHNS, CDR2 SASEGT, per germline. The CDR3 here is CASSEGMLEKLFF. In DNA form, the CDR3 reads TGTGCCAGCAGTGAAGGGATGTTGGAAAAACTGTTTTTT.

This clonotype was found a few times. This chain connects TRBV5-6 to TRBJ1-1; 10 bases are shared with TRBD1. Germline CDR1 is SGHDT and CDR2 is YYEEEE. Trimming at V came to 4 bases and at J to 6 bases, leaving 6 bases not matched to a gene. The CDR3 length is 14 residues. CDR3 nucleotides: TGTGCCAGCAGCCGCCGGGACAGGGGCCCTGAAGCTTTCTTT. Protein product: CASSRRDRGPEAFF.

This clonotype has only a few counts. CDR3 amino acids: CASSYPGQGAYEQYF. Written as DNA, the CDR3 is TGTGCCAGCAGTTACCCTGGACAGGGGGCTTACGAGCAGTACTTC. This chain uses TRBV6-2 or TRBV6-3 with TRBJ2-7; 11 bases are shared with TRBD1. The V gene end was trimmed by 2 bases and the J gene end by 4 bases; junction bases not matched to a gene: 4. Germline CDR1 and CDR2: MNHEY and SVGEGT. The CDR3 has 15 residues.

This clonotype was seen ten or more times. The chain has TRBV7-8 and TRBJ1-1, with D unclear. Trimming stripped 5 bases from V and 3 bases from J, with 19 bases between. Germline loops: CDR1 SGHVS, CDR2 FQNEAQ. CDR3 length equals 16 residues. The CDR3 DNA follows: TGTGCCAGCAGCCGCTATCCATCGGCCGGGGACACTGAAGCTTTCTTT. Translating gives CASSRYPSAGDTEAFF.